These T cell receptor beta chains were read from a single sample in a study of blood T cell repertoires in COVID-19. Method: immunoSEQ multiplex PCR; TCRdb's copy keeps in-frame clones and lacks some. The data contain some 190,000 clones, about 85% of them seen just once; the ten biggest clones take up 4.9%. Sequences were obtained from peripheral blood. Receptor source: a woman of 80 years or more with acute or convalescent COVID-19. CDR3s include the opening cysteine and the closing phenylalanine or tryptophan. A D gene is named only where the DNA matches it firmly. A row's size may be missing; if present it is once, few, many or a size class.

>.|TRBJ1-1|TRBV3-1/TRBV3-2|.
TGTGCCAGCAGCCAACCCAACTTATACACTGAAGCTTTCTTT
CASSQPNLYTEAFF
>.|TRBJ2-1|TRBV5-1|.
TGCGCCAGCATCGGGGGCGGGAGCTCTCACAATGAGCAGTTCTTC
CASIGGGSSHNEQFF
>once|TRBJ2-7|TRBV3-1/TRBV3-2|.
TGTGCCAGCAGCCAGTACGCGGACCAGGGGGGGCAGTACTTC
CASSQYADQGGQYF
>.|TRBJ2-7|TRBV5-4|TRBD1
TGTGCCACCCGGGACAGGCCCCGCTCCTACGAGCAGTACTTC
CATRDRPRSYEQYF
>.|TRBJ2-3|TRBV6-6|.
TGTGCCAGCAGCCCGGGACTTATCACAGATACGCAGTATTTT
CASSPGLITDTQYF
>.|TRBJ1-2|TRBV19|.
TGTGCCAGTAGTCCGGACAGATCTTATGGCTACACCTTC
CASSPDRSYGYTF
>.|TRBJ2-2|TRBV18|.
TGTGCCAGCTCACCACGTTCAGGGGATACCGGGGAGCTGTTTTTT
CASSPRSGDTGELFF
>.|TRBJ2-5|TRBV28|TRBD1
TGTGCCAGCAGTTCGACGACAGGGACAGAGACCCAGTACTTC
CASSSTTGTETQYF
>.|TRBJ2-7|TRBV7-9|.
TGTGCCAGCAGCGACCGGGTTATCCACTACGAGCAGTACTTC
CASSDRVIHYEQYF
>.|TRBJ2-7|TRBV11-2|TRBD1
TGTGCCAGCAGCCGAGACCAGGACAGGTGGGCATCCTACGAGCAGTACTTC
CASSRDQDRWASYEQYF
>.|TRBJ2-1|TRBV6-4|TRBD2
TGTGCCAGCAGTTTAGAAAGCGGGGAAAACAATGAGCAGTTCTTC
CASSLESGENNEQFF
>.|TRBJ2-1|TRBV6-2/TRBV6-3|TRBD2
TGTGCCAGCAGTTACCGGGAGGGCCCGGATGAGCAGTTCTTC
CASSYREGPDEQFF
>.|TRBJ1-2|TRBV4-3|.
TGCGCCAGCAGCCCTTTGCTGGACAGCTATGGCTACACCTTC
CASSPLLDSYGYTF
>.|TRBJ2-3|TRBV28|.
TGTGCCAGCAGCCTTAGCGGTCCGGGCACAGATACGCAGTATTTT
CASSLSGPGTDTQYF
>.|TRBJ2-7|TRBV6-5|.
TGTGCCAGCGCCCCACGGACACCAAGCGAGCAGTACTTC
CASAPRTPSEQYF
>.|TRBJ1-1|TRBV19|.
TGTGCCAGTAGTATTCTCCGGGTTGCTGAAGCTTTCTTT
CASSILRVAEAFF
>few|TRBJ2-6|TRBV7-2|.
TGTGCCAGCAGCTACAGGGTTTCCTCTTCTGGGGCCAACGTCCTGACTTTC
CASSYRVSSSGANVLTF
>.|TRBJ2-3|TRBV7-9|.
TGTGCCAGCAGCGAACCTCGGGACCAGGGGACAGATACGCAGTATTTT
CASSEPRDQGTDTQYF
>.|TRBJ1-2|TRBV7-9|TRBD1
TGTGCCAGCAGCAAGGGACAGGTGCCCAACTATGGCTACACCTTC
CASSKGQVPNYGYTF
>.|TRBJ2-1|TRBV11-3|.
TGTGCCAGCAGCTTGCGGGGAGACACCCATGAGCAGTTCTTC
CASSLRGDTHEQFF
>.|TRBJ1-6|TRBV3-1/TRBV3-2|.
TGTGCCATTACAGGGCTCAATAATTCACCCCTCCACTTT
CAITGLNNSPLHF
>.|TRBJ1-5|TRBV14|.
TGTGCCAGCAGCTACAGGGTCAATCAGCCCCAGCATTTT
CASSYRVNQPQHF
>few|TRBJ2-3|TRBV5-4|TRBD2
TGTGCCAGCAGCCCTTGGACTAGCGGCACAGATACGCAGTATTTT
CASSPWTSGTDTQYF
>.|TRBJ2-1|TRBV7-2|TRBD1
TGTGCCAGCAGCTCGGGACAGGGGGGCCACAATGAGCAGTTCTTC
CASSSGQGGHNEQFF
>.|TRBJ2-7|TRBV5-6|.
TGTGCCAGCAGCTACGGACAGCACTACGAGCAGTACTTC
CASSYGQHYEQYF
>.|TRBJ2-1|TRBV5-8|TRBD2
TGTGCCAGCAGCTCGACTAGCGGGTCTTTCCTTCCCGAAACGAAGAAGCAGTTCTTC
CASSSTSGSFLPETKKQFF
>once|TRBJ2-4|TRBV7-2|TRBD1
TGTGCCAGCAGCCCGGACAGGGTTGTTGGCATTCAGTACTTC
CASSPDRVVGIQYF
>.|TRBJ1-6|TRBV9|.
TGTGCCAGCAGCTCCCCAGCGAGCTCCTATAATTCACCCCTCCACTTT
CASSSPASSYNSPLHF
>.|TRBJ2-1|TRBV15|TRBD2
TGTGCCACCAGCATACGGACTAGCGGTTACAATGAGCAGTTCTTC
CATSIRTSGYNEQFF
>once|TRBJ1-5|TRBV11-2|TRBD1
TGTGCCAGCAGCTCGGGACAGGGTTTGCAGCCCCAGCATTTT
CASSSGQGLQPQHF
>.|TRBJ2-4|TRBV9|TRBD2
TGTGCCAGCAGCACCGGACTAGCGGAGAGGCAGGTCATTCAGTACTTC
CASSTGLAERQVIQYF
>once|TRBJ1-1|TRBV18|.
TGTGCCAGCTCCCCTGGAACAGGGCGGGTCACTGAAGCTTTCTTT
CASSPGTGRVTEAFF
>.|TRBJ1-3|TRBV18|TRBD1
TGTGCCAGCTCACCCGGGACAGGGGCTGGAAACACCATATATTTT
CASSPGTGAGNTIYF
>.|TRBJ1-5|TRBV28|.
TGTGCCAGCAGGGGGGGGAATCAGCCCCAGCATTTT
CASRGGNQPQHF
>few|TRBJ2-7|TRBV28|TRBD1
TGTGCCAGCAGTACCCCGGGACAGGGGAGTTACGAGCAGTACTTC
CASSTPGQGSYEQYF
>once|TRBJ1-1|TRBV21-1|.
TGTGCCAGCAGCAAAGTCGGAGTCACTGAAGCTTTCTTT
CASSKVGVTEAFF
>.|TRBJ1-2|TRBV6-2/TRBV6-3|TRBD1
TGTGCCAGCAGCGCAAGACAGGGGTATGGCTACACCTTC
CASSARQGYGYTF
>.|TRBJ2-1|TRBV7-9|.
TGTGCCAGCGAAGCGAATGAGCAGTTCTTC
CASEANEQFF
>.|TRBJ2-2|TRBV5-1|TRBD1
TGCGCCAGCAGCCTTGGAGACAGGGGCAACCACGGGGAGCTGTTTTTT
CASSLGDRGNHGELFF
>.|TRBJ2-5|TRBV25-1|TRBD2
TGTGCCAGCACCGGGGCTAGCGGGAGACGGGAGACCCAGTACTTC
CASTGASGRRETQYF
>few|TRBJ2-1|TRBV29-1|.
TGCAGCCACGGACTCTACAATGAGCAGTTCTTC
CSHGLYNEQFF
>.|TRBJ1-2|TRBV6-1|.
TGTGCCAGCAGTGAAGCGATGGGGCCGTTGGGGTCTAACTATGGCTACACCTTC
CASSEAMGPLGSNYGYTF
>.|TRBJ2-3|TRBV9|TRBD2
TGTGCCAGCAGCGTAGTGGGCGGGAGTGTTACAGATACGCAGTATTTT
CASSVVGGSVTDTQYF
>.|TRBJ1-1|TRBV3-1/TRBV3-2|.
TGTGCCAGCAGCCACCTCTGGGGGGGAGCTTTCTTT
CASSHLWGGAFF
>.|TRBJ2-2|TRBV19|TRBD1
TGTGCCAGTAGTATTCGACAGGGCACCGGGGAGCTGTTTTTT
CASSIRQGTGELFF
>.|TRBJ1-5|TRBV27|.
TGTGCCAGCAGCCGTCTGGGGGGGGGCAATCAGCCCCAGCATTTT
CASSRLGGGNQPQHF
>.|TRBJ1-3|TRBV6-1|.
TGTGCCAGCAGTGATAGCCGATACACTGGAAACACCATATATTTT
CASSDSRYTGNTIYF
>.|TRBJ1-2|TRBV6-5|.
TGTGCCAGCAGTTACTACAGGGCCTATGGCTACACCTTC
CASSYYRAYGYTF
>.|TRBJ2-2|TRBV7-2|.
TGTGCCAGCAGCGCCCTCCGGGACGGGGAGCTGTTTTTT
CASSALRDGELFF
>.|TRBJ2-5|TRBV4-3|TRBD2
TGCGCCAGCAGCCCAATCGGGGTAGCGGGCCACCAAGAGACCCAGTACTTC
CASSPIGVAGHQETQYF
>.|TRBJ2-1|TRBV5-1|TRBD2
TGCGCCAGCAGCTTGTTAGGGACTACGAATGAGCAGTTCTTC
CASSLLGTTNEQFF